This T cell receptor (beta chain) was retrieved from a study of graft-versus-host responses after intestinal transplantation. Study at large: As for transplant type, recipients had multivisceral, liver-intestinal, or isolated intestinal grafts. Induction with anti-thymocyte globulin, then tacrolimus and steroids for roughly three years, was given to all recipients.

On this clone: Antigen: not known.

V lost 2 bases and J lost 8; bases outside the gene matches: 8. Germline V gene sequence: CDR1 SEHNR, CDR2 FQNEAQ (reference sequence). The CDR3 is 14 amino acids. Sequenced by immunoSEQ multiplex PCR; TCRdb stores in-frame clones only, minus some. This sample has about 94,000 clones; roughly 90% occur once, and the top ten carry 0.5%. This rearrangement joins TRBV7-9 to TRBJ1-2; 7 bases match TRBD1. The receptor's source is a human donor who received an intestinal transplant. The input for sequencing was unstimulated CD8+ T cells sorted from spleen or lymph node cells, taken before intestinal transplant. CDR3 nucleotide sequence: TGTGCCAGCAGCTTATTGGAAGGGGGCGACGGCTACACCTTC. Its translation is CASSLLEGGDGYTF.